The 30 T cell receptor beta chains below come from one sample, sequenced in a study of T cell repertoires in cytomegalovirus infection. TCRdb re-called the reads through MiXCR, storing one row per CDR3 protein. Of around 180,000 distinct CDR3 sequences listed, approximately 20% are singletons. Input material: PBMCs. The receptors originated from a human donor in good health (CMV status not recorded). Some clones in this sample may be carry-over from other donors' samples.

This clonotype was seen only a few times. CDR3 loop: CASSTGQGRTEAFF. CDR3 nucleotide sequence: TGTGCCAGTAGTACCGGACAGGGACGCACTGAAGCTTTCTTT. J is TRBJ1-1 and V is TRBV19; 8 positions agree with TRBD1. CDR3 size: 14 residues. The trim removed 4 bases at V and 4 bases at J, leaving 5 bases unmatched. The germline V gene encodes CDR1 LNHDA and CDR2 SQIVND (reference sequence).

This clonotype was recorded at least ten times. The chain carries TRBV7-2 and TRBJ2-3, with 7 bases aligning to TRBD1. V shed 2 bases, J shed 0 bases, and the junction held 2 bases outside the gene matches. This CDR3 is built from 15 residues. Germline V CDR1 and CDR2: SGHTA, FQGNSA. CDR3 loop: CASSLTGQSTDTQYF. The CDR3, as DNA: TGTGCCAGCAGCTTAACGGGACAGAGCACAGATACGCAGTATTTT.

As regards this clonotype: Given a much more abundant clone one base away, this may be a read error. The V call is TRBV19, the J call TRBJ2-7, with 12 bases aligning to TRBD2. The germline gives CDR1 LNHDA, CDR2 SQIVND (reference sequence). Trimming at V came to 4 bases and at J to 0 bases, leaving 7 bases not matched to a gene. The CDR3 runs 17 residues. In DNA, the CDR3 is TGTGCCAGTAGTAGGAGGACTAGCGGGGCGAACTCCTACGAGCAGTACTTC. Translating gives CASSRRTSGANSYEQYF.

The rearrangement uses TRBV7-2 and TRBJ1-1; D is perhaps TRBD1 (6 bases). Germline CDR1 SGHTA, CDR2 FQGNSA. This CDR3 region has 14 residues. V lost 0 bases and J 4 bases, leaving 9 bases between the germline ends. In DNA, the CDR3 is TGTGCCAGCAGCTTAGCCACAGGGTCCACTGAAGCTTTCTTT. Translating it yields CASSLATGSTEAFF.

This clonotype was found many times. The chain combines TRBV7-8 with TRBJ2-5, with a possible D match to TRBD1 (6 bases). There are 16 residues in the CDR3. Between the trimmed V and J ends, which lost 4 bases and 4 bases, there was a span of 19 bases. Germline V gene lookup returns CDR1 SGHVS and CDR2 FQNEAQ. The CDR3 DNA sequence: TGTGCCAGCAGCTCATGGGGGTTTACAGGGAGAGAGACCCAGTACTTC. As protein: CASSSWGFTGRETQYF.

This clonotype was seen ten or more times. The V call is TRBV15, the J call TRBJ1-3; TRBD1 might be the D (6 bases). The CDR3 is 18 residues long. The V and J ends lost 5 bases and 2 bases respectively, with 22 bases between them. In germline, CDR1 is LNHNV, CDR2 YYDKDF (reference sequence). CDR3 sequence reads: CATSYRPEQGLTGNTIYF. The CDR3 bases are TGTGCCACCAGCTACCGTCCGGAACAGGGACTCACTGGAAACACCATATATTTT.

This clonotype was picked up a small number of times. The rearrangement links TRBV7-8 to TRBJ2-2; D is perhaps TRBD2 (6 bases). Between the trimmed V and J ends, which lost 1 base and 0 bases, there was a span of 12 bases. This CDR3 spans 17 amino acids. Germline lookup yields CDR1 SGHVS and CDR2 FQNEAQ. CDR3 bases: TGTGCCAGCAGCTTAGACACTAGCCAGCCGAACACCGGGGAGCTGTTTTTT. Residues: CASSLDTSQPNTGELFF.

This sequence joins TRBV28 and TRBJ1-2; TRBD1 is a possible D gene (5 bases). CDR1 MDHEN and CDR2 SYDVKM come from the germline V gene. This CDR3 is 14 amino acids long. V was clipped by 4 bases and J by 4 bases, with 13 bases between them. The CDR3 is CASSSERGVYGYTF. In nucleotides, the CDR3 is TGTGCCAGCAGTTCGGAGAGGGGAGTCTATGGCTACACCTTC.

This clonotype has just a few counts. V and J are TRBV6-1 and TRBJ1-6, with TRBD1 matching 7 bases. The CDR3 covers 13 residues. J lost 6 bases, V lost 7 bases, and 3 bases had no gene match. CDR1 and CDR2 (germline): MNHNS, SASEGT. CDR3: CASIRDSNSPLHF. The CDR3 nucleotides read TGTGCCAGCATCCGGGACAGTAATTCACCCCTCCACTTT.

The chain uses TRBV28 and TRBJ2-7; 7 bases agree with TRBD1. V shed 5 bases, J shed 2 bases, and the junction held 9 bases outside the gene matches. The germline V gene encodes CDR1 MDHEN and CDR2 SYDVKM. CDR3 length: 15 amino acids. CDR3 sequence reads: CASSTIIGTAYEQYF. The CDR3 DNA is TGTGCCAGCAGTACCATTATAGGGACAGCCTACGAGCAGTACTTC.

This clonotype was seen many times. The V gene is TRBV28, the J gene TRBJ2-7; weak D call: TRBD2 (6 bases). The CDR3 is 15 residues long. V lost 6 bases and J lost 1, with 16 bases in between. Germline V gene sequence: CDR1 MDHEN, CDR2 SYDVKM. The CDR3 DNA is TGTGCCAGCAGGGGGGTATATGGGGGGTCCTACGAGCAGTACTTC. Translating gives CASRGVYGGSYEQYF.

This clonotype was recorded at least ten times. V gene TRBV28 combines with J gene TRBJ1-1, with D tentatively TRBD1 (6 bases). Germline V gene lookup returns CDR1 MDHEN and CDR2 SYDVKM. CDR3 length: 15 residues. Trimming removed 3 bases at V and 4 bases at J, with 15 bases between. CDR3 bases: TGTGCCAGCAGTTTCCCAGGGGCGGGGGGCACTGAAGCTTTCTTT. It specifies CASSFPGAGGTEAFF.

V usage is TRBV12-3 or TRBV12-4 and J usage is TRBJ1-5; D remains ambiguous. V shed 1 base and J shed 0 bases, with 7 bases lying between them. The CDR3 contains 15 residues. The CDR3 reads CASSLVVGSNQPQHF. CDR3 in DNA: TGTGCCAGCAGTTTAGTGGTGGGTAGCAATCAGCCCCAGCATTTT.

This clonotype was recorded a few times. A junction end diverges from the germline sequence, so it may reflect a read error. The rearrangement uses TRBV7-6 and TRBJ2-7; TRBD1 agrees at 9 bases. Germline CDR1 is SGHVS and CDR2 is FNYEAQ. The CDR3 loop spans 15 amino acids. CDR3 in amino acids: CANSPTGTGPYEQYF. CDR3 coding DNA: TGTGCCAACAGCCCCACGGGGACAGGGCCCTACGAGCAGTACTTC.

Many counts were recorded for this clonotype. The V call is TRBV28, the J call TRBJ2-5, with 9 nucleotides matching TRBD2. V shed 7 bases and J 5 bases; nucleotides not matched to a gene: 8. The germline gives CDR1 MDHEN, CDR2 SYDVKM. The CDR3 is 14 amino acids. CDR3 bases: TGTGCCAGCAACGCGGGAGGGTACGTGGAGACCCAGTACTTC. Its protein is CASNAGGYVETQYF. The full variable domain, with the rest looked up from reference TRBV28 and TRBJ2-5, is DVKVTQSSRYLVKRTGEKVFLECVQDMDHENMFWYRQDPGLGLRLIYFSYDVKMKEKGDIPEGYSVSREKKERFSLILESASTNQTSMYLCASNAGGYVETQYFGPGTRLLVL.

On this clonotype: A much more abundant neighbour one base away suggests this may be a read error. This rearrangement joins TRBV28 to TRBJ2-7, with TRBD1 matching 9 bases. The CDR3 totals 18 residues. Germline-derived CDR1 and CDR2 are MDHEN and SYDVKM. CDR3 in DNA: TGTGACAGCAGTTTACCTCATCGGACAGGGGATTCCTCCTACGAGCAGTACTTC. Its protein product is CDSSLPHRTGDSSYEQYF.

V usage is TRBV20-1 and J usage is TRBJ2-7, with D possibly matching TRBD1 (6 bases). V shed 2 bases and J shed 3 bases, with 8 bases lying between them. CDR3 length: 12 amino acids. The germline V gene has CDR1 DFQATT and CDR2 SNEGSKA (reference sequence). DNA for the CDR3: TGCAGTGCTAGACAGGGGAACTACGAGCAGTACTTC. Its protein product is CSARQGNYEQYF.

There are many counts of this clonotype. The V and J genes are TRBV6-1 and TRBJ2-7, with D uncertain. V gave up 4 bases and J gave up 0 bases, with 19 bases separating them. Germline values: CDR1 MNHNS, CDR2 SASEGT. The CDR3 runs 17 residues. CDR3 residues: CASSGQTRQASSYEQYF. Written as DNA, the CDR3 is TGTGCCAGCAGTGGTCAGACGCGGCAGGCGAGCTCCTACGAGCAGTACTTC.

This chain links TRBV5-4 with TRBJ2-5; 9 positions agree with TRBD2. After removal of 4 bases from V and 3 bases from J, the junction contained 4 bases not matched to a gene. This CDR3 has 14 residues. Germline-derived CDR1 and CDR2 are SGHNT and YYREEE (reference sequence). CDR3 sequence (DNA): TGTGCCAGCAGCGAGGAGCGGGGGGAAGAGACCCAGTACTTC. This gives the protein CASSEERGEETQYF. The whole variable domain, remainder taken from reference TRBV5-4 and TRBJ2-5, is ETGVTQSPTHLIKTRGQQVTLRCSSQSGHNTVSWYQQALGQGPQFIFQYYREEENGRGNFPPRFSGLQFPNYSSELNVNALELDDSALYLCASSEERGEETQYFGPGTRLLVL.

This clonotype was counted between two and nine times. This rearrangement joins TRBV5-1 to TRBJ2-3; perhaps D is TRBD1 or TRBD2 (5 bases each). This CDR3 region has 17 residues. The germline V gene has CDR1 SGHRS and CDR2 YFSETQ. Deletions cut 7 bases from V and 5 bases from J, with 26 bases between. The CDR3 DNA reads TGCGCCAGCTGGACGGGACCGAGGGCAGGTCTAAGAGATACGCAGTATTTT. This translates into CASWTGPRAGLRDTQYF.

This clonotype was recorded many times. The chain joins TRBV13 to TRBJ1-1; TRBD1 matches at 8 bases. Germline V gene data show CDR1 as PRHDT and CDR2 as FYEKMQ (reference sequence). The CDR3 covers 14 residues. J gave up 1 base and V 5 bases, and 3 bases lay outside the gene matches. Written as DNA, the CDR3 is TGTGCCAGCAGCCAAGGACAGGGGAACACTGAAGCTTTCTTT. It codes for CASSQGQGNTEAFF. The whole variable domain, filled in from reference TRBV13 and TRBJ1-1, reads AAGVIQSPRHLIKEKRETATLKCYPIPRHDTVYWYQQGPGQDPQFLISFYEKMQSDKGSIPDRFSAQQFSDYHSELNMSSLELGDSALYFCASSQGQGNTEAFFGQGTRLTVV.

This clonotype has just a few counts. CDR3 region: CSATSGLAKNIQYF. The CDR3 DNA is TGCAGTGCTACTAGCGGATTAGCCAAAAACATTCAGTACTTC. V gene TRBV20-1 combines with J gene TRBJ2-4; 7 bases are a match to TRBD2. V trimming: 4 bases; J trimming: 0 bases; junction bases outside the gene matches: 3. Germline-derived CDR1 and CDR2 are DFQATT and SNEGSKA (reference sequence). The CDR3 has 14 amino acids.

There are a few counts of this clonotype. The chain has TRBV7-9 and TRBJ2-6; D might be TRBD1 (5 bases). Germline CDR1 reads SEHNR; CDR2 reads FQNEAQ (reference sequence). The CDR3 consists of 16 residues. V lost 1 base, J lost 4 bases, and 11 bases lay in between. CDR3 protein: CASSLVAGPGANVLTF. CDR3 in DNA: TGTGCCAGCAGCTTAGTGGCAGGGCCCGGGGCCAACGTCCTGACTTTC. Full variable domain (remainder filled in from reference TRBV7-9 and TRBJ2-6): DTGVSQNPRHKITKRGQNVTFRCDPISEHNRLYWYRQTLGQGPEFLTYFQNEAQLEKSRLLSDRFSAERPKGSFSTLEIQRTEQGDSAMYLCASSLVAGPGANVLTFGAGSRLTVL.

This clonotype was seen a handful of times. The J gene is TRBJ1-4, the V gene TRBV7-2; D may be TRBD1 (6 bases). CDR1 and CDR2 from the germline V gene are SGHTA and FQGNSA. V was shortened by 3 bases and J by 4 bases, with 15 bases between the two germline ends. This CDR3 is 16 amino acids long. This CDR3 is CASSLAHRAGNEKLFF. CDR3 nucleotide sequence: TGTGCCAGCAGCTTGGCCCACAGGGCTGGTAATGAAAAACTGTTTTTT.

This clonotype turned up a few times. The chain combines TRBV6-1 with TRBJ2-4; weak D call: TRBD1 (6 bases). Trimming pared 6 bases from V and 2 bases from J, leaving 23 bases between. Germline V gene data show CDR1 as MNHNS and CDR2 as SASEGT. The CDR3 extends over 18 amino acids. CDR3 nucleotides: TGTGCCAGCAGCAAAGTTCAGGGGCCTCAGGTATCCAAAAACATTCAGTACTTC. Amino acids: CASSKVQGPQVSKNIQYF.

This chain uses TRBV28 with TRBJ1-3; D is perhaps TRBD1 (5 bases). This CDR3 is 17 amino acids long. Trimming removed 7 bases from V and 0 bases from J, with 19 bases in between. The germline CDR1 and CDR2 sequences are MDHEN and SYDVKM. In nucleotides, the CDR3 is TGTGCCAGCACACCCTGGGGACGCCCAGTCTCTGGAAACACCATATATTTT. Protein product: CASTPWGRPVSGNTIYF.

The sample holds many counts of this clonotype. V gene TRBV4-3 combines with J gene TRBJ2-1; D perhaps matches TRBD2 (6 bases). Germline CDR1 LGHNA, CDR2 YSLEER. This CDR3 is 16 amino acids long. V was pared by 0 bases and J by 7 bases, with 16 bases between. CDR3: CASSQDVGGTTNEQFF. CDR3 nucleotides: TGCGCCAGCAGCCAAGATGTAGGCGGGACCACGAATGAGCAGTTCTTC.

Note on this clonotype: A much larger clone lies a single base off, so this may be a read error. The V gene is TRBV6-5, the J gene TRBJ1-5; unclear D gene. Looked up from germline, CDR1 is MNHEY and CDR2 is SVGAGI. CDR3 size: 14 residues. CDR3 region: CASSYKRASQPQRF. In DNA, the CDR3 is TGTGCCAGCAGTTACAAGAGGGCAAGTCAGCCCCAGCGTTTT.

This clonotype was counted only a few times. The CDR3: CASGGSSYNSPLHF. The DNA of the CDR3 is TGTGCCAGCGGCGGCAGCTCCTATAATTCACCCCTCCACTTT. The chain joins TRBV28 to TRBJ1-6; D is undetermined. The CDR3 length is 14 residues. With 8 bases removed from V and 0 bases from J, the gap between germline ends came to 8 bases. CDR1 is MDHEN and CDR2 is SYDVKM in the germline V gene. The whole variable domain, remainder taken from reference TRBV28 and TRBJ1-6, is DVKVTQSSRYLVKRTGEKVFLECVQDMDHENMFWYRQDPGLGLRLIYFSYDVKMKEKGDIPEGYSVSREKKERFSLILESASTNQTSMYLCASGGSSYNSPLHFGNGTRLTVT.

This clonotype occurred a few times. Written as DNA, the CDR3 is TGTGCCAGCAGCACAGGATCCATGAACACTGAAGCTTTCTTT. Translated, it gives CASSTGSMNTEAFF. V usage is TRBV2 and J usage is TRBJ1-1; tentatively, D is TRBD1 (5 bases). The germline gives CDR1 SNHLY, CDR2 FYNNEI. The V end lost 6 bases, the J end lost 0 bases, and 11 bases lay between the germline ends. The CDR3 totals 14 residues.